The next 13 T cell receptor beta chains were all read from a single sample in a study of T cell changes during pregnancy in multiple sclerosis. TCRdb's copy holds only in-frame clones and misses some; the assay was immunoSEQ multiplex PCR. The sample yields approximately 100,000 clones, 85% to 95% seen once. Sequencing used peripheral blood, obtained after pregnancy. These TCRs come from a female donor with multiple sclerosis, enrolled in a pregnancy study.

The rearrangement links TRBV30 to TRBJ2-5; no firm D call. Germline lookup yields CDR1 GTSNPN and CDR2 SVGIG (reference sequence). The length of the CDR3 is 14 residues. The V and J ends lost 1 base and 4 bases respectively, with 13 bases between them. CDR3 coding DNA: TGTGCCTGGAGTGAAGAAGCTTCTGGAGAGACCCAGTACTTC. Its protein product is CAWSEEASGETQYF. Supplemented by reference TRBV30 and TRBJ2-5, the full variable domain reads SQTIHQWPATLVQPVGSPLSLECTVEGTSNPNLYWYRQAAGRGLQLLFYSVGIGQISSEVPQNLSASRPQDRQFILSSKKLLLSDSGFYLCAWSEEASGETQYFGPGTRLLVL.

This chain joins TRBV10-3 and TRBJ1-1; TRBD1 is a possible D gene (5 bases). Per the germline V gene, CDR1 is ENHRY and CDR2 is SYGVKD. The CDR3 is 15 residues long. V was cut by 6 bases and J by 1 base, with 15 bases left in between. The CDR3 spells CAIRETGTENTEAFF. The CDR3, as DNA: TGTGCCATCAGGGAAACCGGGACTGAGAACACTGAAGCTTTCTTT.

This chain uses TRBV29-1 with TRBJ1-2, with TRBD1 identical over 8 bases. This CDR3 comprises 14 residues. V gave up 0 bases and J gave up 7 bases; unmatched junction bases: 7. The germline V gene has CDR1 SQVTM and CDR2 ANQGSEA. The CDR3 DNA reads as TGCAGCGTTGAAGAAACAGGGACAGGATCTGGCTACACCTTC. Protein product: CSVEETGTGSGYTF.

This chain links TRBV12-2 with TRBJ1-1; TRBD1 was called by the table and not checked on the DNA. TRBV12-2 is a listed pseudogene. The CDR3 loop spans 17 amino acids. CDR3 amino acids: CASRLVPPGHPNTEAFF. The CDR3 region has the DNA TGTGCAAGTCGCTTAGTACCCCCGGGACACCCGAACACTGAAGCTTTCTTT.

This clone has only one observation. This chain joins TRBV7-2 and TRBJ2-7, with 10 positions matching TRBD2. The junction had 4 bases not matched to a gene; V was cut back by 2 bases and J by 3 bases. The CDR3 spans 15 residues. Looked up from germline, CDR1 is SGHTA and CDR2 is FQGNSA. CDR3 in DNA: TGTGCCAGCAGCTTATCGTCTAGCGGGAGCTACGAGCAGTACTTC. Amino acid sequence: CASSLSSSGSYEQYF.

The V call is TRBV6-6, the J call TRBJ1-4, with D maybe TRBD1 (6 bases). This CDR3 comprises 15 residues. The germline gives CDR1 MNHNY, CDR2 SVGAGI (reference sequence). V dropped 5 bases and J dropped 8 bases, with 18 bases sitting between them. This CDR3 reads CASSTNRVREEKLFF. In DNA, the CDR3 is TGTGCCAGCAGTACCAACAGGGTACGAGAAGAAAAACTGTTTTTT.

This chain links TRBV25-1 with TRBJ1-5, with D maybe TRBD1 (5 bases). This CDR3 has 14 amino acids. Germline V lookup: CDR1 MGHDK, CDR2 SYGVNS. The ends were cut back, 6 bases at V and 5 bases at J, with 14 bases in the middle. The CDR3 here is CASRWEGRDQPQHF. As DNA, the CDR3 is TGTGCCAGCAGATGGGAGGGCAGGGATCAGCCCCAGCATTTT.

This chain links TRBV7-9 with TRBJ2-1, with TRBD2 matching over 9 bases. V gave up 6 bases and J gave up 6 bases; unmatched junction bases: 6. This CDR3 contains 14 residues. The germline V gene encodes CDR1 SEHNR and CDR2 FQNEAQ (reference sequence). The CDR3 nucleotides are TGTGCCAGCAGTTTTAGCGGGAGCGGCAATGAGCAGTTCTTC. It encodes CASSFSGSGNEQFF. The variable domain in full, with the rest retrieved from reference TRBV7-9 and TRBJ2-1, is DTGVSQNPRHKITKRGQNVTFRCDPISEHNRLYWYRQTLGQGPEFLTYFQNEAQLEKSRLLSDRFSAERPKGSFSTLEIQRTEQGDSAMYLCASSFSGSGNEQFFGPGTRLTVL.

The V gene is TRBV19, the J gene TRBJ1-1; no clear D. Germline V CDR1 and CDR2: LNHDA, SQIVND (reference sequence). There are 14 residues in the CDR3. The V gene lost 0 bases and the J gene lost 1 base, with 6 bases spanning the gap. The CDR3 loop reads CASSIDPWNTEAFF. In DNA, the CDR3 is TGTGCCAGTAGTATAGATCCATGGAACACTGAAGCTTTCTTT.

The chain combines TRBV7-2 with TRBJ1-2, with 7 bases aligning to TRBD1. V lost 5 bases to trimming and J lost 1 base; unmatched junction nucleotides: 7. This CDR3 is 15 amino acids long. CDR1 SGHTA and CDR2 FQGNSA come from the germline V gene. DNA of the CDR3: TGTGCCAGCAGCCTCGGGACAGCTCTTAACTATGGCTACACCTTC. Translation gives CASSLGTALNYGYTF.

The CDR3, as DNA: TGTGCCATCAGTGAGGAGGGCTTTGGAAACACCATATATTTT. The encoded protein is CAISEEGFGNTIYF. The V and J genes are TRBV10-3 and TRBJ1-3; D is unresolved. CDR3 length: 14 residues. V gave up 2 bases and J gave up 3 bases, with 8 bases separating them. Germline values: CDR1 ENHRY, CDR2 SYGVKD.

The chain uses TRBV5-4 and TRBJ1-2; D call uncertain. Trimming cost V 3 bases and J 8 bases, with 8 bases left between them. The CDR3 covers 11 residues. Germline values: CDR1 SGHNT, CDR2 YYREEE (reference sequence). The CDR3 loop reads CASSSSQGYTF. The DNA for the CDR3 is TGTGCCAGCAGCTCCTCACAAGGCTACACCTTC. Together with reference TRBV5-4 and TRBJ1-2, the CDR3 gives the full variable domain: ETGVTQSPTHLIKTRGQQVTLRCSSQSGHNTVSWYQQALGQGPQFIFQYYREEENGRGNFPPRFSGLQFPNYSSELNVNALELDDSALYLCASSSSQGYTFGSGTRLTVV.

This clone was recorded a few times. The V gene is TRBV5-1, the J gene TRBJ1-1; D remains ambiguous. Germline loops: CDR1 SGHRS, CDR2 YFSETQ. This CDR3 comprises 14 residues. V was shortened by 0 bases and J by 1 base, with 7 bases between the two germline ends. The DNA of the CDR3 is TGCGCCAGCAGCTTGGCCGCGGGGAACACTGAAGCTTTCTTT. It specifies CASSLAAGNTEAFF.